The next 20 T cell receptor beta chains were all read from a single sample in a study of blood T cell repertoires in COVID-19. Clones were read by immunoSEQ multiplex PCR, and TCRdb kept only the in-frame ones, dropping some. The table shows roughly 200,000 clones, with about 76% occurring only once. The source material was peripheral blood. The receptors derive from a woman aged 50 to 60 with active or convalescent COVID-19.

This clone was seen many times. This chain connects TRBV6-5 to TRBJ1-1; D uncertain. The CDR3 has 13 residues. Per the germline V gene, CDR1 is MNHEY and CDR2 is SVGAGI. Trimming stripped 7 bases from V and 0 bases from J, with 9 bases between. CDR3 loop: CASTGVMNTEAFF. In nucleotides, the CDR3 is TGTGCCAGCACAGGCGTCATGAACACTGAAGCTTTCTTT.

The rearrangement joins TRBV4-2 to TRBJ2-1; the D gene is possibly TRBD2 (5 bases). CDR1 is LGHNA, CDR2 YNFKEQ, per germline. The CDR3 is 16 residues long. V lost 1 base and J 2 bases, leaving 12 bases between the germline ends. CDR3 region: CASSQVGLATYNEQFF. CDR3 sequence (DNA): TGTGCCAGCAGCCAAGTGGGCCTAGCAACCTACAATGAGCAGTTCTTC.

J is TRBJ1-2 and V is TRBV6-5; D gene unclear. Trimming left V 2 bases short and J 9 bases short, with 13 bases between. The CDR3 covers 13 residues. Germline CDR1 and CDR2: MNHEY and SVGAGI. Here the CDR3 reads CASSYELGDRYTF. In nucleotides, the CDR3 is TGTGCCAGCAGTTACGAGTTGGGAGATCGCTACACCTTC.

This clone came up a few times. This chain uses TRBV12-3 or TRBV12-4 with TRBJ2-2; perhaps TRBD2 as D (5 bases). The germline V and J ends were trimmed by 6 bases and 6 bases, with 8 bases remaining between them. This CDR3 contains 12 residues. The CDR3 reads CASSTSPGELFF. CDR3 DNA: TGTGCCAGCAGCACTAGTCCCGGGGAGCTGTTTTTT.

The sample holds a few counts of this clone. This chain links TRBV3-1 (or the pseudogene TRBV3-2) with TRBJ1-5; D call uncertain. This CDR3 comprises 16 residues. Germline V gene lookup returns CDR1 LGHDT and CDR2 YNNKEL (reference sequence). V lost 1 base, J lost 3 bases, and 13 bases lay in between. CDR3 protein: CASSQGGTQPNQPQHF. The CDR3 nucleotides read TGTGCCAGCAGCCAAGGAGGTACCCAACCCAATCAGCCCCAGCATTTT.

The table lists this clone with a count of one. The gene calls are TRBV6-5 and TRBJ2-5; 8 bases line up with TRBD1. Germline CDR1 MNHEY, CDR2 SVGAGI. Trimming at V came to 6 bases and at J to 2 bases, leaving 8 bases not matched to a gene. This CDR3 region has 15 residues. CDR3 DNA: TGTGCCAGCAGGAGGACAGGGATAGTTCAAGAGACCCAGTACTTC. Translated, it gives CASRRTGIVQETQYF.

This clone has more than one count but fewer than ten. V usage is TRBV7-2 and J usage is TRBJ2-5, with D possibly matching TRBD1 (6 bases). Germline values: CDR1 SGHTA, CDR2 FQGNSA. This CDR3 region has 15 residues. V lost 5 bases, J lost 5 bases, and 18 bases lay in between. The CDR3 sequence: CASSPWGQFGETQYF. The DNA for the CDR3 is TGTGCCAGCAGCCCCTGGGGGCAGTTCGGCGAGACCCAGTACTTC.

The gene calls are TRBV5-5 and TRBJ1-4; TRBD1 might be the D (6 bases). Germline V gene sequence: CDR1 SGHKS, CDR2 YYEKEE (reference sequence). V was shortened by 1 base and J by 8 bases, with 12 bases between the two germline ends. This CDR3 has 14 amino acids. CDR3 loop: CASSLTGSGEKLFF. In nucleotides, the CDR3 is TGTGCCAGCAGCTTGACAGGGTCGGGCGAAAAACTGTTTTTT.

V gene TRBV24-1 combines with J gene TRBJ2-2, with 7 nucleotides matching TRBD2. After removal of 2 bases from V and 3 bases from J, the junction contained 5 bases not matched to a gene. The CDR3 length is 16 residues. The germline V gene encodes CDR1 KGHDR and CDR2 SFDVKD. CDR3 sequence: CATSDSGGGDTGELFF. DNA of the CDR3: TGTGCCACCAGTGATTCTGGGGGAGGGGACACCGGGGAGCTGTTTTTT.

The chain employs TRBV28 and TRBJ2-3; D unclear. The V and J ends lost 4 bases and 2 bases respectively, with 16 bases between them. CDR3 length equals 16 residues. The germline V gene encodes CDR1 MDHEN and CDR2 SYDVKM. The CDR3 nucleotides are TGTGCCAGCAGTTCCGCCCCCGGCGACAACACAGATACGCAGTATTTT. Translating it yields CASSSAPGDNTDTQYF.

The rearrangement joins TRBV2 to TRBJ2-4; 8 positions match TRBD2. Germline assignment: CDR1 SNHLY and CDR2 FYNNEI. The junction had 7 bases not matched to a gene; V was cut back by 7 bases and J by 8 bases. There are 13 residues in the CDR3. CDR3 region: CASIERGRDIQYF. The CDR3, as DNA: TGTGCCAGCATAGAGCGGGGGAGGGACATTCAGTACTTC.

The chain has TRBV6-6 and TRBJ2-1; D is possibly TRBD2 (5 bases). The V and J ends lost 4 bases and 5 bases respectively, with 9 bases between them. CDR1 is MNHNY, CDR2 SVGAGI, per germline (reference sequence). There are 13 residues in the CDR3. The CDR3 nucleotides are TGTGCCAGCAGTTTAGCCGGGAACAATGAGCAGTTCTTC. Amino acids: CASSLAGNNEQFF.

The V and J genes are TRBV30 and TRBJ2-1; 8 nucleotides agree with TRBD1. Per germline, CDR1 GTSNPN and CDR2 SVGIG (reference sequence). Losses at the gene ends were 0 bases for V and 4 bases for J; bases not matched to a gene: 2. The CDR3 consists of 14 residues. CDR3 coding DNA: TGTGCCTGGAGTGTCGGGACAGGTTACAATGAGCAGTTCTTC. It encodes CAWSVGTGYNEQFF.

This clone was counted a few times. V and J are TRBV9 and TRBJ2-3; 11 nucleotides agree with TRBD2. The CDR3 extends over 18 amino acids. V shed 4 bases and J 5 bases; nucleotides not matched to a gene: 15. Germline values: CDR1 SGDLS, CDR2 YYNGEE. The CDR3 bases are TGTGCCAGCAGCCCCCGAGGTAGCGGGGGGGCAATGGTAGATACGCAGTATTTT. This codes for CASSPRGSGGAMVDTQYF.

This clone occurred a few times. The chain has TRBV6-1 and TRBJ1-5, with a possible D match to TRBD1 (5 bases). The ends were cut back, 0 bases at V and 5 bases at J, with 11 bases in the middle. The germline V gene encodes CDR1 MNHNS and CDR2 SASEGT. This CDR3 comprises 15 residues. The CDR3 DNA reads as TGTGCCAGCAGTGAAGCGGGGGGTTTCTATCAGCCCCAGCATTTT. Its translation is CASSEAGGFYQPQHF.

This sequence joins TRBV7-2 and TRBJ2-7; D might be TRBD2 (6 bases). V shed 7 bases and J shed 6 bases, with 13 bases lying between them. Germline V gives CDR1 SGHTA, CDR2 FQGNSA. The CDR3 runs to 12 residues. In DNA, the CDR3 is TGTGCCAGCACCTATAGGGGAGGCGAGCAGTACTTC. It codes for CASTYRGGEQYF.

V gene TRBV10-3 combines with J gene TRBJ2-5; 9 bases line up with TRBD1. Germline lookup yields CDR1 ENHRY and CDR2 SYGVKD. J lost 5 bases, V lost 6 bases, and 7 bases had no gene match. The length of the CDR3 is 14 residues. The CDR3 DNA reads as TGTGCCATCAGCGATGGACAGGGGAGGGAGACCCAGTACTTC. Its protein is CAISDGQGRETQYF.

This sequence joins TRBV7-9 and TRBJ1-1; 7 bases align to TRBD1. V lost 6 bases, J lost 6 bases, and 10 bases stayed unmatched. CDR3 length equals 14 residues. Germline lookup yields CDR1 SEHNR and CDR2 FQNEAQ (reference sequence). The CDR3 protein is CASRAGTVVAEAFF. The CDR3 region has the DNA TGTGCCAGCAGGGCCGGGACAGTTGTCGCTGAAGCTTTCTTT.

This clone was recorded once. The V call is TRBV6-1, the J call TRBJ1-2; D may be TRBD1 (5 bases). The CDR3 extends over 14 amino acids. Germline V gene lookup returns CDR1 MNHNS and CDR2 SASEGT. V lost 1 base and J lost 2, with 8 bases in between. The CDR3 is CASSEGRGNYGYTF. The CDR3 DNA reads as TGTGCCAGCAGTGAAGGGCGGGGCAACTATGGCTACACCTTC.

CDR3 in amino acids: CASSWGVGRTYEQYF. The CDR3 bases are TGCGCCAGCAGCTGGGGGGTAGGGAGAACCTACGAGCAGTACTTC. V is TRBV5-1 and J is TRBJ2-7, with D possibly being TRBD2 (6 bases). Looked up from germline, CDR1 is SGHRS and CDR2 is YFSETQ. The CDR3 length is 15 residues. Trimming cost V 3 bases and J 2 bases, with 15 bases left between them.